The subject of this entry is one TCR beta chain. This entry belongs to a study of cytomegalovirus exposure and HLA in healthy donors. Germline V gene data show CDR1 as MNHNY and CDR2 as SVGAGI (reference sequence). V lost 0 bases and J lost 10, with 10 bases in between. This CDR3 is 13 amino acids long. The repertoire was sequenced with immunoSEQ multiplex PCR; TCRdb's copy has only in-frame clones and lacks some. This table holds about 88,000 clones, about four fifths found once. The clonotype comes from a young woman in good health and CMV-seropositive. The chain combines TRBV6-6 with TRBJ2-1; tentative D call: TRBD2 (6 bases). Sequencing input: PBMCs. CDR3: CASSYSEGGEQFF. As DNA, the CDR3 is TGTGCCAGCAGTTACTCTGAGGGAGGCGAGCAGTTCTTC.